The T cell receptor beta chain described here comes from a study of T cell responses to AZD1222 COVID-19 vaccine. The CDR3 is made up of 15 amino acids. The germline gives CDR1 LNHNV, CDR2 YYDKDF (reference sequence). J was trimmed by 4 bases and V by 1 base; bases with no gene match: 4. Some clones are missing from TCRdb's copy, which holds only in-frame ones; the method was immunoSEQ multiplex PCR. The sample has about 26,000 clones, 88% seen once. The sample consisted of peripheral blood, taken 28 days after the second AZD1222 dose. The chain is built from TRBV15 and TRBJ2-3; 8 bases align to TRBD2. The receptor was isolated from an adult who received the AZD1222 COVID-19 vaccine. CDR3 region: CATSRGGGRADTQYF. The DNA of the CDR3 is TGTGCCACCAGCAGAGGCGGGGGGAGGGCAGATACGCAGTATTTT.